The 14 T cell receptor beta chains listed next were all sequenced from one sample in a study of blood T cells in healthy people across ages. Together with a sample-barcoded 5' primer, a J-beta primer mix was included in a second PCR lasting about 6 to 11 cycles. TCRdb passed the 5' RACE reads through MiXCR, listing each CDR3 protein once. Among about 1 million distinct CDR3 sequences listed, 40% to 50% were seen once. What was sequenced was blood. Receptors originate from an older woman in good health.

Comment on this clonotype: A much larger clone lies one base from this, so it may be a read error. The chain couples TRBV3-1 to TRBJ1-1; the match to TRBD1 covers 8 bases. Germline V gene sequence: CDR1 LGHDT, CDR2 YNNKEL (reference sequence). V lost 1 base to trimming and J lost 1 base; unmatched junction nucleotides: 11. The CDR3 contains 18 residues. CDR3 amino acids: CASSQVIVRGPRNTEAFF. Here the CDR3 DNA reads TGTGCCAGCAGCCAAGTCATCGTCAGGGGGCCGAGGAACACTGAAGCTTTCTTT.

CDR3 nucleotide sequence: TGTGCCACCAGTGACCGGACAGGAGGTAACAATGAGCAGTACTTC. It yields the protein CATSDRTGGNNEQYF. The V call is TRBV24-1, the J call TRBJ2-1; 7 bases are a match to TRBD1. Matching the DNA end better, TRBJ2-7 makes the J call doubtful. This CDR3 has 15 amino acids. CDR1 and CDR2 from the germline V gene are KGHDR and SFDVKD.

This chain uses TRBV11-2 with TRBJ1-5, with 8 positions matching TRBD1. Germline assignment: CDR1 SGHAT and CDR2 FQNNGV. Unmatched junction bases numbered 2, after V lost 4 bases and J lost 6 bases. The length of the CDR3 is 13 residues. In DNA, the CDR3 is TGTGCCAGCAGCTCAGGGGGCAGTCAGCCCCAGCATTTT. Translating it yields CASSSGGSQPQHF.

Here the CDR3 reads CASSQEENEQFF. In DNA, the CDR3 is TGCGCCAGCAGCCAAGAGGAGAATGAGCAGTTCTTC. V gene TRBV4-1 combines with J gene TRBJ2-1, with D unclear. V dropped 0 bases and J dropped 7 bases, with 4 bases sitting between them. The length of the CDR3 is 12 residues. Germline CDR1 MGHRA, CDR2 YSYEKL.

The rearrangement joins TRBV7-3 to TRBJ2-7; 8 positions agree with TRBD2. This CDR3 has 16 amino acids. Per the germline V gene, CDR1 is SGHTA and CDR2 is FQGTGA. Trimming removed 8 bases from V and 8 bases from J; junction bases left unmatched: 20. The CDR3 loop reads CASLSPTGARGGKQYF. DNA of the CDR3: TGTGCCAGCTTAAGTCCGACAGGCGCCCGGGGGGGCAAGCAGTACTTC.

The gene calls are TRBV6-1 and TRBJ2-1, with a possible D match to TRBD1 (6 bases). Germline V gene data show CDR1 as MNHNS and CDR2 as SASEGT. This CDR3 is built from 13 residues. The V end lost 7 bases, the J end lost 8 bases, and 15 bases lay between the germline ends. The DNA of the CDR3 is TGTGCCAGCACCTCCGGGACACTCTATGAGCAGTTCTTC. It specifies CASTSGTLYEQFF.

The rearrangement uses TRBV5-1 and TRBJ2-5; tentatively, D is TRBD2 (5 bases). The DNA matches TRBJ2-7 better at its end, which makes the J call doubtful. Germline V gene data show CDR1 as SGHRS and CDR2 as YFSETQ. The CDR3 length is 16 residues. This CDR3 reads CASSSPWTGGVYEQYF. CDR3 nucleotide sequence: TGCGCCAGCAGCTCGCCCTGGACTGGCGGTGTCTACGAGCAGTACTTC.

This clonotype occurred once. The chain has TRBV7-8 and TRBJ1-4, with D hard to call. The CDR3 has 14 amino acids. Trimming took off 5 bases at V and 11 bases at J, with 18 bases between the two ends. Looked up from germline, CDR1 is SGHVS and CDR2 is FQNEAQ. The CDR3 bases are TGTGCCAGCAGCCCACGCTCCGGGGTTGTTAAACTGTTTTTT. Translating it yields CASSPRSGVVKLFF.

This clonotype appeared once. The genes are TRBV20-1 and TRBJ2-7, with 12 bases aligning to TRBD2. This CDR3 spans 14 amino acids. Trimming removed 1 base from V and 4 bases from J; junction bases left unmatched: 2. From germline, CDR1 is DFQATT and CDR2 SNEGSKA (reference sequence). CDR3 nucleotides: TGCAGTGCTAGAGCGACTAGCGGGGGATACGAGCAGTACTTC. Its protein is CSARATSGGYEQYF.

The genes are TRBV3-1 and TRBJ2-1, with D uncertain. Trimming removed 0 bases from V and 10 bases from J, with 10 bases in between. The CDR3 covers 13 residues. Germline V gene sequence: CDR1 LGHDT, CDR2 YNNKEL (reference sequence). In DNA, the CDR3 is TGTGCCAGCAGCCAAGACTTACGGCCAGAGCAGTTCTTC. Amino acid sequence: CASSQDLRPEQFF.

This rearrangement joins TRBV29-1 to TRBJ1-2; 9 nucleotides match TRBD1. The germline V gene has CDR1 SQVTM and CDR2 ANQGSEA. The CDR3 has 12 residues. Trimming took 5 bases from V and 8 from J; bases not matched to a gene: 6. The CDR3 is CSVPDRGGGYTF. CDR3 in DNA: TGCAGCGTTCCGGACAGGGGTGGAGGCTACACCTTC.

The chain uses TRBV5-1 and TRBJ1-1; the D gene is possibly TRBD1 (5 bases). V was cut by 8 bases and J by 0 bases, with 14 bases left in between. The CDR3 has 14 amino acids. Looked up from germline, CDR1 is SGHRS and CDR2 is YFSETQ. The CDR3 region is CASFSGTMNTEAFF. The CDR3 coding sequence is TGCGCCAGTTTCTCAGGGACCATGAACACTGAAGCTTTCTTT.

The J gene is TRBJ1-5, the V gene TRBV2; the match to TRBD1 covers 8 bases. CDR1 and CDR2 (germline): SNHLY, FYNNEI. This CDR3 is built from 17 residues. V dropped 5 bases and J dropped 1; count of bases not matched to a gene: 10. Here the CDR3 reads CASSPDREIRSNQPQHF. The CDR3 DNA sequence: TGTGCCAGCAGTCCGGACAGGGAAATTAGGAGCAATCAGCCCCAGCATTTT.

This clonotype was picked up a small number of times. V and J are TRBV28 and TRBJ2-5; no clear D gene. The J call could be wrong; TRBJ2-7 is a better fit for the DNA end. This CDR3 has 12 residues. Germline V gives CDR1 MDHEN, CDR2 SYDVKM. The chain's CDR3 is CASTPLAGEQYF. DNA of the CDR3: TGTGCCAGCACCCCGTTGGCCGGCGAGCAGTACTTC.